This is a list of T cell receptor beta chains from one sample in a study of T cells in Graves' hyperthyroidism and ophthalmopathy. TCRdb reanalysed the multiplex PCR reads using MiXCR and keeps one entry per CDR3 protein. The sample carries about 95,000 distinct CDR3 sequences, roughly 40% recorded once. The sequencing input was peripheral blood or thyroid tissue (not recorded which). The receptors shown here come from a woman aged 25 to 39 with Graves' hyperthyroidism. CDR3s include the opening cysteine and the closing phenylalanine or tryptophan. D genes are given only for firm matches. Rows may omit the clone size; those that give it use once, few, many or a size class.

D gene	clone size	J gene	V gene	CDR3 DNA	CDR3 protein
.	many	TRBJ2-7	TRBV20-1	TGCAGTGCTAGCGGGACCCAGGTAGACGAGCAGTACTTC	CSASGTQVDEQYF
TRBD2	.	TRBJ2-7	TRBV15	TGTGCCACCAGCAGACTGGGACTAGCGGGAGGTATCCACGAGCAGTACTTC	CATSRLGLAGGIHEQYF
.	many	TRBJ1-6	TRBV27	TGTGCCAGCAGCCGTAGGGGACGGGATTCACCCCTCCACTTT	CASSRRGRDSPLHF
.	many	TRBJ2-5	TRBV6-1	TGTGCCAGCACCCAAACTCAGGGTTCCGAGACCCAGTACTTC	CASTQTQGSETQYF
TRBD1	.	TRBJ2-2	TRBV11-2	TGTGCCAGCACCCACCCGGGACAGACGAACACCGGGGAGCTGTTTTTT	CASTHPGQTNTGELFF
TRBD1	many	TRBJ1-5	TRBV5-5	TGTGCCAGCAGCTCCCAGGGGGCGGCTCAGCCCCAGCATTTT	CASSSQGAAQPQHF
.	many	TRBJ1-1	TRBV7-6	TGTGCCAGCAGCCTTGACGTTAACACTGAAGCTTTCTTT	CASSLDVNTEAFF
TRBD1	many	TRBJ2-7	TRBV7-8	TGTGCCAGCAGCTTAGCGTTTGTCCCGGGACAGGGGGGACCTTTCTACGAGCAGTACTTC	CASSLAFVPGQGGPFYEQYF
.	few	TRBJ2-3	TRBV10-3	TGTGCCATCTGGCGGGACGAGAGCACAGATACGCAGTATTTT	CAIWRDESTDTQYF
TRBD2	.	TRBJ2-5	TRBV15	TGTGCCACCCTATCGACTAGCGGAGAAGAGACCCAGTACTTC	CATLSTSGEETQYF
TRBD1	.	TRBJ2-7	TRBV13	TGTGCCAGCAGCTTCTCGACAGGGGGCGAGCAGTACTTC	CASSFSTGGEQYF
TRBD2	many	TRBJ2-7	TRBV12-3/TRBV12-4	TGTGCCAGCAGTCGTACTAGCGGGACTCTATCCTACGAGCAGTACTTC	CASSRTSGTLSYEQYF
.	.	TRBJ1-2	TRBV7-9	TGTGCCAGCAGCCTCGTACGGGGGACCTATGGCTACACCTTC	CASSLVRGTYGYTF
.	.	TRBJ1-5	TRBV28	TGTGCCAGCAGCCGGGACAACACCCCCAATCAGCCCCAGCATTTT	CASSRDNTPNQPQHF
.	few	TRBJ1-2	TRBV7-9	TGTGCCAGCAGCTTCCCAGGGGACTATGGCTACACCTTC	CASSFPGDYGYTF
.	.	TRBJ1-4	TRBV7-9	TGTGCCAACAGCGTCATAGGTAATGAAAAACCGTTTTTT	CANSVIGNEKPFF
.	.	TRBJ2-3	TRBV5-1	TGCGCCAGCAGCTTCAGGGAACTGAGCACAGATACGCAGTATTTT	CASSFRELSTDTQYF
.	.	TRBJ1-3	TRBV6-5	TGTGCCAGTTACAGGTCTGGGTCTGGAACCACCATATATTTT	CASYRSGSGTTIYF
.	many	TRBJ1-2	TRBV10-3	TGTGCCATCACTGACAGGCCGAACTATGGCTACACCTTC	CAITDRPNYGYTF
TRBD1	.	TRBJ1-1	TRBV2	TGTGCCAGCAGGGAGTTGGGACAGGGGGTCTACAACACTGAAGCTTTCTTT	CASRELGQGVYNTEAFF
.	.	TRBJ2-2	TRBV20-1	TGCAGTGCTAGCGGGAACGCCGGGGAGCTGTTTTTT	CSASGNAGELFF
.	.	TRBJ1-2	TRBV10-3	TGTGCCATCAGTGACGAGGGCTATGGCTACACCTTC	CAISDEGYGYTF
.	.	TRBJ2-7	TRBV10-3	TGTGCCATCAGTGAAGGGACCGGCGAGCAGTACTTC	CAISEGTGEQYF
TRBD1	many	TRBJ2-2	TRBV24-1	TGTGCCACCAGTGATCCCGGGACAGGGTCCACCGGGGAGCTGTTTTTT	CATSDPGTGSTGELFF
.	many	TRBJ2-2	TRBV6-1	TGTGCCAGCAGTCCTTTAAGCGGTGACACCGGGGAGCTGTTTTTT	CASSPLSGDTGELFF
.	many	TRBJ2-7	TRBV7-2	TGTGCCAGCAGCCCCAGACTGGGGGGCCACGAGCAGTACTTC	CASSPRLGGHEQYF
.	few	TRBJ1-1	TRBV29-1	TGCAGCGTTTTCCCCTGGGGGGCACGCACTGAAGCTTTCTTT	CSVFPWGARTEAFF
.	many	TRBJ1-2	TRBV28	TGTGCCAGCAGTTTAGCGTTTGCTTATGGCTACACCTTC	CASSLAFAYGYTF
.	once	TRBJ1-2	TRBV7-2	TGTGCCAGCAGTTTCAGTATGGGGGAGGGTGGCTACACCTTC	CASSFSMGEGGYTF
.	.	TRBJ2-3	TRBV11-3	TGTGCCAGCAGCTTACGGGGCACGCGTACCAGCATCGGAGATACGCAGTATTTT	CASSLRGTRTSIGDTQYF
.	many	TRBJ1-2	TRBV28	TGTGCCAGCAGGATTAGGGGACCGAACTATGGCTACACCTTC	CASRIRGPNYGYTF
TRBD1	many	TRBJ1-1	TRBV6-5	TGTGCCAGCAGTTACTTCCGGGACAGAGAAGCTTTCTTT	CASSYFRDREAFF
.	.	TRBJ2-3	TRBV5-1	TGCGCCAGCAGCTTTGGCGGCCCATCAGATACGCAGTATTTT	CASSFGGPSDTQYF
.	many	TRBJ1-2	TRBV5-1	TGCGCCAGCAGCTTCGGACGAGAAGGCTACACCTTC	CASSFGREGYTF
.	many	TRBJ1-5	TRBV6-5	TGTGCCAGCAGTTACTCGACCAGTCCCTATAGCAATCAGCCCCAGCATTTT	CASSYSTSPYSNQPQHF
TRBD1	.	TRBJ2-7	TRBV7-9	TGTGCCAGCAGCCACGGACAGGGGGCGGGGCAGTACTTC	CASSHGQGAGQYF
TRBD1	.	TRBJ2-7	TRBV5-4	TGTGCCAGCAGCGCCGGGACAGGGTGGTACGAGCAGTACTTC	CASSAGTGWYEQYF